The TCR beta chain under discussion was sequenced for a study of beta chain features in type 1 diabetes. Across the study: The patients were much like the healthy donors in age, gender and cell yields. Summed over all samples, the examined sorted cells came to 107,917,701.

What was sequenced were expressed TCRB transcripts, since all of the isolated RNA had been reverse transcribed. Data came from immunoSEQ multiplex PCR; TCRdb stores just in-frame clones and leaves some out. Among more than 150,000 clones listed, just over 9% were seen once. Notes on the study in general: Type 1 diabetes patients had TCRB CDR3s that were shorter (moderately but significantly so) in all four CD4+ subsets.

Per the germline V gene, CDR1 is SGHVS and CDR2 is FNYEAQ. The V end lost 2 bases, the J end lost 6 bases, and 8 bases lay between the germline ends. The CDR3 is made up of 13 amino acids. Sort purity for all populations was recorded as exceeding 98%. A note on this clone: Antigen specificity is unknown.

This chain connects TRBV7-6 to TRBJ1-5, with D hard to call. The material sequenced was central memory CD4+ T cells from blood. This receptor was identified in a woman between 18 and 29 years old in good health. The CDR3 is CASSLSDSQPQHF. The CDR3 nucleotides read TGTGCCAGCAGCTTATCTGACTCTCAGCCCCAGCATTTT.